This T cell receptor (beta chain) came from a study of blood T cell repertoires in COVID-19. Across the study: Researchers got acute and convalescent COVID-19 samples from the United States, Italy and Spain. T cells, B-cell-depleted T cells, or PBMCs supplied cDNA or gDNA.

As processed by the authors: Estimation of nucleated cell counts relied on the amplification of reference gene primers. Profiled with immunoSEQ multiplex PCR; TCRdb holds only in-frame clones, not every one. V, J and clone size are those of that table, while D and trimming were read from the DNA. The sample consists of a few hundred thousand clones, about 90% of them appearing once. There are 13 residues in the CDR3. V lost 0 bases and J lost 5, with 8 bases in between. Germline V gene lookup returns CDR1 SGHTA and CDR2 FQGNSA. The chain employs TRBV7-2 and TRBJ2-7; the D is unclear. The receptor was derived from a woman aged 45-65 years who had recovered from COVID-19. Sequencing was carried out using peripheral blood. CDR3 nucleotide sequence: TGTGCCAGCAGCTTAGCGCCTCAGGACGAGCAGTACTTC. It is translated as CASSLAPQDEQYF.